This T cell receptor beta chain was documented in a study of cytomegalovirus exposure and HLA in healthy donors. Study-level information: A preliminary data release comprised 91 million or so unique TCRs obtained from HLA-typed donors. Broader study findings: A previous analysis found most TCR beta V segments productive roughly 87% or roughly 30% of the time. Most subjects had HLA-A and HLA-B alleles reportedly predicted accurately by TCR beta sequences.

Germline V lookup: CDR1 SGHRS, CDR2 YFSETQ. This CDR3 has 14 amino acids. Trimming stripped 4 bases from V and 2 bases from J, with 11 bases between. As regards this clone: Its antigen remains unidentified.

Both 60 Vbeta primers and 13 Jbeta primers went into the PCR. The protocol was immunoSEQ multiplex PCR, while the TCRdb copy is restricted to in-frame clones and leaves out a portion. The sample consists of some 170,000 clones, roughly three quarters of them appearing once. Source material: PBMCs. This chain joins TRBV5-1 and TRBJ2-3, with D tentatively TRBD1 (5 bases). This clonotype was sampled from a man aged 60 to 69 in good health and CMV-seronegative. CDR3 DNA: TGCGCCAGCAGCCCCGACAGACCCACAGATACGCAGTATTTT. As protein: CASSPDRPTDTQYF.